This T cell receptor (beta chain) was identified during a study of blood T cell repertoires in COVID-19. Study-level background: In each case, the material was cDNA or gDNA derived from T cells, B-cell-depleted T cells, or PBMCs.

Authors' data handling: Quantification of nucleated cells was approximated via reference gene primer amplification. The data were produced by immunoSEQ multiplex PCR, yet TCRdb's version contains in-frame clones alone and is incomplete. For V, J and clone size, that table is used; D and trimming come from the DNA. The repertoire consists of more than 150,000 clones, with approximately 88% occurring once and the leading ten covering roughly 2.9%. The sample comprised peripheral blood. The receptor comes from a woman aged 55 to 70 with acute or convalescent COVID-19.

The CDR3 sequence: CAWSVSRVADKNIQYF. CDR3 DNA sequence: TGTGCCTGGAGTGTATCACGGGTAGCGGACAAAAACATTCAGTACTTC. The chain uses TRBV30 and TRBJ2-4, with D possibly being TRBD2 (6 bases). With 0 bases removed from V and 3 bases from J, the gap between germline ends came to 15 bases. Germline V gene sequence: CDR1 GTSNPN, CDR2 SVGIG (reference sequence). This CDR3 has 16 amino acids. Combining the CDR3 with reference TRBV30 and TRBJ2-4 gives the whole variable domain SQTIHQWPATLVQPVGSPLSLECTVEGTSNPNLYWYRQAAGRGLQLLFYSVGIGQISSEVPQNLSASRPQDRQFILSSKKLLLSDSGFYLCAWSVSRVADKNIQYFGAGTRLSVL.